This TCR beta chain comes out of a study of shared clonotypes between healthy human individuals. Whole-study results and caveats: The donor pool, a small one, limited the genetic and exposure-history diversity represented.

None of the donors, who were healthy HIV-negative adults, had recently had acute infections or vaccinations. Genomic DNA belonging to each subset was distributed in equal measure over several immunoSEQ plates. The table came from immunoSEQ multiplex PCR; TCRdb's copy has only in-frame clones and leaves some out. This table holds about 480,000 clones, around 79% found once. CDR1 LNHDA and CDR2 SQIVND come from the germline V gene (reference sequence). Trimming took off 1 base at V and 0 bases at J, with 16 bases between the two ends. The CDR3 is made up of 18 amino acids. As regards this clone: Its antigen is unidentified.

This sequence was found in a middle-aged woman in good health. Some clones in this sample may be carry-over from other donors' samples. Sequenced sample: PBMCs. The J gene is TRBJ2-1, the V gene TRBV19; tentative D call: TRBD2 (5 bases). The CDR3 loop reads CASSIARGRVSSYNEQFF. CDR3 DNA: TGTGCCAGTAGTATAGCCCGAGGGCGGGTTAGCTCCTACAATGAGCAGTTCTTC.